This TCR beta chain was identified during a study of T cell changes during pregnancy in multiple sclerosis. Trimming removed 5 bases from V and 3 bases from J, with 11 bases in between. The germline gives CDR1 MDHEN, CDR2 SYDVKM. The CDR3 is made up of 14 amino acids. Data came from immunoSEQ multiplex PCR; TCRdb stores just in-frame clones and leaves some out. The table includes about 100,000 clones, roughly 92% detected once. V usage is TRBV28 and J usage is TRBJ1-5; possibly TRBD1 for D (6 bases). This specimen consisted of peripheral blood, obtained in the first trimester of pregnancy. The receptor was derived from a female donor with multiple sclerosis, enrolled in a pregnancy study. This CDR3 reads CASSIRGPNQPQHF. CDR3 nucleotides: TGTGCCAGCAGTATCAGGGGTCCCAATCAGCCCCAGCATTTT.